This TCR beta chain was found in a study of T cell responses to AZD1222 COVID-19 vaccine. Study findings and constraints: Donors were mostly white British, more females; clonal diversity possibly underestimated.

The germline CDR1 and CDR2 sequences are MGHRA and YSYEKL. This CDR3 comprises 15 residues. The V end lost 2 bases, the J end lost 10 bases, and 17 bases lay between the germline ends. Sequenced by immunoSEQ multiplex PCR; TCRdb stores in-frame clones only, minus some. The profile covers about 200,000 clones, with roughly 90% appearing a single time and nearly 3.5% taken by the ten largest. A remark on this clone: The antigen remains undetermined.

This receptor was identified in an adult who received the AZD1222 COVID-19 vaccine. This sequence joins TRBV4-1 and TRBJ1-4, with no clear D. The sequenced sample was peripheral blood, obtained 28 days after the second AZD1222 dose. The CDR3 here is CASSQSPAQRLKLFF. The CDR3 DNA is TGCGCCAGCAGCCAAAGTCCGGCCCAGCGTTTAAAACTGTTTTTT.